This TCR beta chain emerged from a study of blood T cell repertoires in COVID-19. Study as a whole: Specimens from acute and convalescent COVID-19 originated in the United States, Italy and Spain.

In the original workflow: Amplification of reference gene primers was used by the study to estimate nucleated cell counts. Using immunoSEQ multiplex PCR, the repertoire was profiled, and TCRdb retains in-frame clones only, with some absent. V, J and clone size are those of that table, while D and trimming were read from the DNA. The sample has around 40,000 clones; 75% to 90% are singletons. This clone has a single count. Germline V gene lookup returns CDR1 MDHEN and CDR2 SYDVKM. The CDR3 totals 13 residues. The V gene lost 6 bases and the J gene lost 4 bases, with 12 bases spanning the gap. The origin of this receptor is a man between 45 and 60 years old with active or convalescent COVID-19. The J gene is TRBJ1-2, the V gene TRBV28; D perhaps matches TRBD1 (5 bases). Sequenced: peripheral blood. CDR3 nucleotides: TGTGCCAGCAGCAACACCGGGGGCTATGGCTACACCTTC. It yields the protein CASSNTGGYGYTF.